This T cell receptor (beta chain) was identified in a study of blood T cell repertoires in COVID-19. In the study's own analysis: Quantification of nucleated cells was approximated via reference gene primer amplification. Using immunoSEQ multiplex PCR, the repertoire was profiled, and TCRdb retains in-frame clones only, with some absent. The DNA was the basis for D and trimming; V, J and clone size are from that table. The data show 72,000 or so clones, roughly 90% seen once. V shed 7 bases and J shed 6 bases, with 14 bases lying between them. Germline assignment: CDR1 SGHRS and CDR2 YFSETQ. CDR3 length: 13 residues.

This TCR came from a woman aged 80 or over with acute or convalescent COVID-19. The chain uses TRBV5-1 and TRBJ2-1; TRBD2 might be the D (6 bases). The sequenced sample was peripheral blood. DNA for the CDR3: TGCGCCAGCCAGCGGGCGCTTGGCAATGAGCAGTTCTTC. It encodes CASQRALGNEQFF.